The 32 T cell receptor beta chains below were found in one sample sequenced in a study of monozygotic twins with inflammatory bowel disease. TCRdb re-called the 5' RACE reads, yielding one record per CDR3 amino acid sequence without DNA. The sample's table shows some 170,000 distinct CDR3 sequences. The sequencing sample was made of blood. These receptors came from a human donor with ulcerative colitis or Crohn's disease, or a healthy co-twin of an affected twin (not recorded which).

This chain connects TRBV7-2 to TRBJ2-1; TCRdb calls TRBD1, which cannot be checked without DNA. The CDR3 is 15 amino acids. From germline, CDR1 is SGHTA and CDR2 FQGNSA. CDR3 protein: CASSLVDGGHNEQFF.

This sequence joins TRBV20-1 and TRBJ2-5; TCRdb proposes TRBD2, but this gene call is untestable without DNA. This CDR3 region has 14 residues. Germline CDR1 and CDR2: DFQATT and SNEGSKA (reference sequence). The CDR3 is CSAMAGGNQETQYF.

The rearrangement joins TRBV18 to TRBJ1-5. CDR1 is KGHSH, CDR2 LQKENI, per germline. There are 16 residues in the CDR3. This CDR3 reads CASSRVGPRPNQLQHF.

This chain connects TRBV10-1 to TRBJ2-1; TCRdb returns TRBD1, unconfirmable since there is no DNA. In germline, CDR1 is WNHNN, CDR2 SYGVQD (reference sequence). This CDR3 has 15 residues. The CDR3 spells CASSRPGQTQNEQFF.

The rearrangement joins TRBV30 to TRBJ1-1; the TRBD1 assignment by TCRdb is unverifiable without DNA. The CDR3 extends over 12 amino acids. The germline V gene encodes CDR1 GTSNPN and CDR2 SVGIG (reference sequence). The CDR3 loop reads CAWQGMNTEAFF.

The chain joins TRBV20-1 to TRBJ2-1; the TCRdb call, TRBD2, lacks DNA for checking. The germline V gene has CDR1 DFQATT and CDR2 SNEGSKA (reference sequence). The CDR3 runs 16 residues. CDR3 amino acids: CSARAKLAGVYNEQFF.

The J gene is TRBJ2-1, the V gene TRBV12-3 or TRBV12-4; the D call from TCRdb, TRBD1, cannot be confirmed without DNA. The CDR3 consists of 15 residues. CDR3: CASSYSPGSRTEQFF.

This chain joins TRBV5-1 and TRBJ2-2; TCRdb's assignment of TRBD1 cannot be checked, as there is no DNA. The CDR3 is made up of 13 amino acids. Germline-derived CDR1 and CDR2 are SGHRS and YFSETQ. CDR3 region: CASSLTGPGELFF.

The chain couples TRBV7-9 to TRBJ2-7; without DNA, the TCRdb call of TRBD1 cannot be checked. This CDR3 is built from 14 residues. Germline V CDR1 and CDR2: SEHNR, FQNEAQ (reference sequence). CDR3 sequence: CASSSPQGPYEQYF.

The chain combines TRBV11-1 with TRBJ2-1; TCRdb selects TRBD2, and the lack of DNA leaves this call unchecked. The CDR3 runs to 14 residues. Germline CDR1 and CDR2: SGHAT and FQDESV (reference sequence). The CDR3 is CASSLITSGRQQFF. Full variable domain (missing parts from reference TRBV11-1 and TRBJ2-1): EAEVAQSPRYKITEKSQAVAFWCDPISGHATLYWYRQILGQGPELLVQFQDESVVDDSQLPKDRFSAERLKGVDSTLKIQPAELGDSAMYLCASSLITSGRQQFFGPGTRLTVL.

The rearrangement links TRBV4-2 to TRBJ2-3; absent DNA, TCRdb's TRBD2 call cannot be checked. Germline CDR1 LGHNA, CDR2 YNFKEQ. This CDR3 comprises 15 residues. CDR3: CASSPSGASTDTQYF.

The chain combines TRBV3-1 with TRBJ1-6; the TCRdb D gene call, TRBD1, has no DNA to confirm it. CDR1 and CDR2 from the germline V gene are LGHDT and YNNKEL (reference sequence). The CDR3 spans 14 residues. The CDR3 loop reads CASSPGQGSSPLHF.

The chain employs TRBV12-3 or TRBV12-4 and TRBJ1-2; TCRdb designates TRBD1, a call that cannot be tested without DNA. The CDR3 length is 11 residues. CDR3 loop: CASRLGGGYTF.

This sequence joins TRBV12-3 or TRBV12-4 and TRBJ1-5; TCRdb's D gene call, TRBD1, goes unchecked for lack of DNA. The CDR3 spans 16 residues. CDR3 amino acids: CASSFTSGHSNQPQHF.

This chain joins TRBV5-5 and TRBJ1-1. This CDR3 is 16 amino acids long. The germline V gene encodes CDR1 SGHKS and CDR2 YYEKEE (reference sequence). Here the CDR3 reads CASSLADSLMNTEAFF. The full variable domain, its missing parts supplied by reference TRBV5-5 and TRBJ1-1, is DAGVTQSPTHLIKTRGQQVTLRCSPISGHKSVSWYQQVLGQGPQFIFQYYEKEERGRGNFPDRFSARQFPNYSSELNVNALLLGDSALYLCASSLADSLMNTEAFFGQGTRLTVV.

This chain links TRBV5-5 with TRBJ2-3; TCRdb's D call, TRBD2, is unchecked because there is no DNA. Germline V lookup: CDR1 SGHKS, CDR2 YYEKEE (reference sequence). CDR3 length equals 15 residues. The CDR3 sequence: CASSLAVVTADTQYF.

V gene TRBV6-1 combines with J gene TRBJ2-7; TCRdb returns TRBD1, unconfirmable since there is no DNA. The CDR3 length is 14 residues. Germline loops: CDR1 MNHNS, CDR2 SASEGT. Here the CDR3 reads CASSRTGGAYEQYF.

The chain couples TRBV9 to TRBJ1-2. CDR1 SGDLS and CDR2 YYNGEE come from the germline V gene. The CDR3 extends over 15 amino acids. CDR3 amino acids: CASSDSSRRAYGYTF.

CDR3 region: CSVAGYGDTEAFF. The chain couples TRBV29-1 to TRBJ1-1. The germline CDR1 and CDR2 sequences are SQVTM and ANQGSEA. The CDR3 spans 13 residues.

The chain's CDR3 is CASSLGPGEGYEQYF. The V call is TRBV7-9, the J call TRBJ2-7; TCRdb designates TRBD2, a call that cannot be tested without DNA. The CDR3 sequence is 15 residues long. The germline V gene has CDR1 SEHNR and CDR2 FQNEAQ (reference sequence).

The chain carries TRBV2 and TRBJ2-6. The germline gives CDR1 SNHLY, CDR2 FYNNEI. The CDR3 consists of 14 residues. The CDR3 is CASSAVSGANVLTF.

The chain is built from TRBV4-3 and TRBJ2-7; the TRBD1 assignment by TCRdb is unverifiable without DNA. The CDR3 spans 17 residues. The germline CDR1 and CDR2 sequences are LGHNA and YSLEER. The CDR3 loop reads CASSQDRGQRSSYEQYF.

The V and J genes are TRBV7-2 and TRBJ1-2; the TCRdb call, TRBD1, lacks DNA for checking. Germline V gives CDR1 SGHTA, CDR2 FQGNSA. The CDR3 is 15 residues long. CDR3 protein: CASSPRTGGADGYTF.

CDR3 in amino acids: CASSLQGAEQYF. This chain uses TRBV27 with TRBJ2-7; TCRdb outputs TRBD1, but without DNA this stays unchecked. Germline V gene data show CDR1 as MNHEY and CDR2 as SMNVEV (reference sequence). This CDR3 has 12 amino acids.

The genes are TRBV10-3 and TRBJ2-5; checking the TCRdb D call of TRBD2 is not possible without DNA. The germline gives CDR1 ENHRY, CDR2 SYGVKD. The CDR3 consists of 14 residues. This CDR3 is CAIKGQEGQETQYF.

CDR3: CASSYAGDTQYF. J is TRBJ2-3 and V is TRBV6-5. CDR3 length: 12 amino acids. Looked up from germline, CDR1 is MNHEY and CDR2 is SVGAGI.

The V gene is TRBV30, the J gene TRBJ2-1; TCRdb selects TRBD1, and the lack of DNA leaves this call unchecked. Germline V gives CDR1 GTSNPN, CDR2 SVGIG (reference sequence). This CDR3 contains 14 residues. CDR3 loop: CATKPRQGFVIQFF. Using reference TRBV30 and TRBJ2-1 for the parts outside the CDR3, the full variable domain is SQTIHQWPATLVQPVGSPLSLECTVEGTSNPNLYWYRQAAGRGLQLLFYSVGIGQISSEVPQNLSASRPQDRQFILSSKKLLLSDSGFYLCATKPRQGFVIQFFGPGTRLTVL.

The chain links TRBV11-3 to TRBJ2-1; TCRdb reports TRBD2, a call that lacks DNA to check it against. The CDR3 length is 16 residues. Germline CDR1 SGHNT, CDR2 YENEEA. The CDR3 loop reads CASSPKETSGYNEQFF. The full variable domain, rest sourced from reference TRBV11-3 and TRBJ2-1, is EAGVVQSPRYKIIEKKQPVAFWCNPISGHNTLYWYLQNLGQGPELLIRYENEEAVDDSQLPKDRFSAERLKGVDSTLKIQPAELGDSAVYLCASSPKETSGYNEQFFGPGTRLTVL.

This chain connects TRBV5-5 to TRBJ2-2; the TCRdb D gene call, TRBD1, has no DNA to confirm it. The CDR3 is 16 residues long. Germline CDR1 reads SGHKS; CDR2 reads YYEKEE (reference sequence). CDR3 protein: CASSLPGTGNTGELFF. The entire variable domain, with the rest obtained from reference TRBV5-5 and TRBJ2-2, is as follows: DAGVTQSPTHLIKTRGQQVTLRCSPISGHKSVSWYQQVLGQGPQFIFQYYEKEERGRGNFPDRFSARQFPNYSSELNVNALLLGDSALYLCASSLPGTGNTGELFFGEGSRLTVL.

The chain couples TRBV5-1 to TRBJ2-1; no DNA is available, so the TRBD2 call from TCRdb remains unchecked. The CDR3 totals 16 residues. Germline V lookup: CDR1 SGHRS, CDR2 YFSETQ. The CDR3 sequence: CASRQEPGLAVDEQFF.

The CDR3: CSVEDGAGQPQHF. The genes are TRBV29-1 and TRBJ1-5; TCRdb's assignment of TRBD1 cannot be checked, as there is no DNA. Germline-derived CDR1 and CDR2 are SQVTM and ANQGSEA. The CDR3 spans 13 residues.

The chain has TRBV6-2 or TRBV6-3 and TRBJ1-1; TCRdb indicates TRBD1, and absent DNA this call remains unverified. The CDR3 is 18 amino acids. Per the germline V gene, CDR1 is MNHEY and CDR2 is SVGEGT. Here the CDR3 reads CASSKTGTQFPLNTEAFF.